This entry lists 31 T cell receptor beta chains sequenced from one sample in a study of blood T cells in healthy people across ages. Sample-barcoded 5' priming and a J-beta primer mix drove a second PCR of roughly 6 to 12 cycles. One entry per CDR3 protein, called by TCRdb with MiXCR from the 5' RACE reads. The repertoire consists of about 1.5 million distinct CDR3 sequences, with less than 45% occurring once and the leading ten covering about 4%. The specimen sequenced was blood. The source of these receptors is a young woman in good health.

V usage is TRBV14 and J usage is TRBJ2-1; TRBD2 matches at 8 bases. The germline V gene has CDR1 SGHDN and CDR2 FVKESK. V dropped 4 bases and J dropped 4; count of bases not matched to a gene: 12. There are 17 residues in the CDR3. CDR3 in amino acids: CASSLGPAGAGYNEQFF. The DNA of the CDR3 is TGTGCCAGCAGCCTGGGACCAGCGGGAGCAGGATACAATGAGCAGTTCTTC.

This clonotype was seen a few times. The chain recombines TRBV20-1 with TRBJ2-7, with a tentative D call TRBD2 (6 bases). This CDR3 contains 14 residues. The V end was cut by 3 bases, the J end by 3 bases, with 15 bases between. CDR1 is DFQATT and CDR2 is SNEGSKA in the germline V gene (reference sequence). CDR3 bases: TGCAGTGCTAGGGGTAGCGGAGGGCACTACGAGCAGTACTTC. It is translated as CSARGSGGHYEQYF.

A few counts support this clonotype. The chain couples TRBV29-1 to TRBJ2-1, with D perhaps matching TRBD2 (6 bases). The CDR3 has 16 residues. Germline CDR1 reads SQVTM; CDR2 reads ANQGSEA. V was trimmed by 2 bases and J by 1 base, leaving 15 bases between them. The CDR3 spells CSVENGRLTSYNEQFF. CDR3 nucleotide sequence: TGCAGCGTTGAAAACGGGAGACTTACTTCCTACAATGAGCAGTTCTTC.

This chain links TRBV7-2 with TRBJ1-2; D ambiguous. From germline, CDR1 is SGHTA and CDR2 FQGNSA. This CDR3 contains 14 residues. The germline V and J ends were trimmed by 5 bases and 2 bases, with 12 bases remaining between them. CDR3 residues: CASSIGPKNYGYTF. The CDR3 DNA sequence: TGTGCCAGCAGCATAGGGCCGAAAAACTATGGCTACACCTTC. The full variable domain, with the rest looked up from reference TRBV7-2 and TRBJ1-2, is GAGVSQSPSNKVTEKGKDVELRCDPISGHTALYWYRQSLGQGLEFLIYFQGNSAPDKSGLPSDRFSAERTGGSVSTLTIQRTQQEDSAVYLCASSIGPKNYGYTFGSGTRLTVV.

Remarks on this clonotype: A much larger clone differs from this one at a single base, so this may be a read error. This sequence joins TRBV12-3 or TRBV12-4 and TRBJ2-4, with 8 bases fitting TRBD2. The CDR3 spans 13 residues. The CDR3 DNA reads as TGTGCCGGCAGTTTCGGGGGGGAAAACATTCAGTACTTC. Encoded protein: CAGSFGGENIQYF.

The chain recombines TRBV7-2 with TRBJ1-3; D unresolved. The germline V gene encodes CDR1 SGHTA and CDR2 FQGNSA. V was trimmed by 3 bases and J by 0 bases, leaving 9 bases between them. The CDR3 extends over 15 amino acids. The CDR3: CASSFSPFSGNTIYF. The DNA of the CDR3 is TGTGCCAGCAGCTTTAGTCCATTCTCTGGAAACACCATATATTTT.

The chain uses TRBV27 and TRBJ2-7; D is uncertain. V was trimmed by 8 bases and J by 0 bases, leaving 8 bases between them. The germline CDR1 and CDR2 sequences are MNHEY and SMNVEV (reference sequence). This CDR3 spans 12 amino acids. Here the CDR3 reads CASWSSSYEQYF. The DNA of the CDR3 is TGTGCCAGCTGGTCCAGCTCCTACGAGCAGTACTTC.

The chain recombines TRBV11-2 with TRBJ1-1; D perhaps matches TRBD1 (5 bases). Germline V gives CDR1 SGHAT, CDR2 FQNNGV. V was shortened by 5 bases and J by 2 bases, with 12 bases between the two germline ends. The CDR3 is made up of 14 amino acids. As DNA, the CDR3 is TGTGCCAGCAGCCCCATGAGGGGTAACACTGAAGCTTTCTTT. Translation: CASSPMRGNTEAFF.

The V and J genes are TRBV16 and TRBJ1-2, with D tentatively TRBD1 (6 bases). V lost 1 base, J lost 1 base, and 16 bases lay in between. Germline V gene lookup returns CDR1 KGHSY and CDR2 FQNENV. This CDR3 is built from 17 residues. The CDR3 region is CASSQFPVAGDNYGYTF. As DNA, the CDR3 is TGTGCCAGCAGCCAATTCCCAGTCGCAGGGGATAACTATGGCTACACCTTC.

This clonotype showed up just a few times. The chain carries TRBV20-1 and TRBJ2-3; TRBD2 matches 7 bases. V gave up 4 bases and J gave up 4 bases; unmatched junction bases: 11. The CDR3 sequence is 15 residues long. Germline V gene lookup returns CDR1 DFQATT and CDR2 SNEGSKA (reference sequence). The CDR3 DNA reads as TGCAGTGCTATTGCGGGAGTGGGCACAGCAGATACGCAGTATTTT. This codes for CSAIAGVGTADTQYF.

V and J are TRBV2 and TRBJ2-2, with D possibly TRBD2 on 7 matching bases. The germline V and J ends were trimmed by 6 bases and 8 bases, with 19 bases remaining between them. The CDR3 loop spans 15 amino acids. CDR1 is SNHLY, CDR2 FYNNEI, per germline. The CDR3 is CASRERYGGAGELFF. The CDR3 DNA sequence: TGTGCCAGCAGAGAACGTTATGGGGGGGCGGGGGAGCTGTTTTTT. The full variable domain, its missing parts supplied by reference TRBV2 and TRBJ2-2, is EPEVTQTPSHQVTQMGQEVILRCVPISNHLYFYWYRQILGQKVEFLVSFYNNEISEKSEIFDDQFSVERPDGSNFTLKIRSTKLEDSAMYFCASRERYGGAGELFFGEGSRLTVL.

This clonotype occurred a few times. The J gene is TRBJ2-5, the V gene TRBV4-1; no definite D call. V was clipped by 0 bases and J by 2 bases, with 7 bases between them. Germline loops: CDR1 MGHRA, CDR2 YSYEKL. The CDR3 contains 14 residues. This CDR3 is CASSQDTRQETQYF. In DNA, the CDR3 is TGCGCCAGCAGCCAAGATACAAGACAAGAGACCCAGTACTTC.

This clonotype has just a few counts. The chain combines TRBV12-3 or TRBV12-4 with TRBJ2-5, with 7 positions matching TRBD2. This CDR3 has 12 amino acids. J gave up 5 bases and V 7 bases, and 4 bases lay outside the gene matches. The chain's CDR3 is CASTKLAETQYF. In nucleotides, the CDR3 is TGTGCCAGCACCAAACTAGCGGAGACCCAGTACTTC.

A few counts support this clonotype. The chain uses TRBV7-9 and TRBJ2-1; 7 bases fit TRBD1. This CDR3 spans 13 amino acids. V shed 6 bases and J 4 bases; nucleotides not matched to a gene: 3. CDR1 and CDR2 (germline): SEHNR, FQNEAQ (reference sequence). CDR3 in DNA: TGTGCCAGCAGGTTACAGGGGTACAATGAGCAGTTCTTC. Translation gives CASRLQGYNEQFF.

The CDR3 DNA sequence: TGCAGCGTTGTCCCATCCAACAATGAGCAGTTCTTC. It encodes CSVVPSNNEQFF. The chain has TRBV29-1 and TRBJ2-1; no firm D call. V was cut by 4 bases and J by 5 bases, with 9 bases left in between. This CDR3 has 12 amino acids. The germline CDR1 and CDR2 sequences are SQVTM and ANQGSEA.

J is TRBJ2-5 and V is TRBV20-1; 7 bases are shared with TRBD2. Looked up from germline, CDR1 is DFQATT and CDR2 is SNEGSKA (reference sequence). The CDR3 is 12 residues long. V lost 5 bases, J lost 11 bases, and 11 bases stayed unmatched. As DNA, the CDR3 is TGCAGTGCTGCGGGACTATTTTCTGAGCAGTACTTC. This translates into CSAAGLFSEQYF.

The J gene is TRBJ2-7, the V gene TRBV7-9; the D is unclear. CDR1 SEHNR and CDR2 FQNEAQ come from the germline V gene (reference sequence). The CDR3 is 13 residues long. V dropped 5 bases and J dropped 6 bases, with 14 bases sitting between them. CDR3 coding DNA: TGTGCCAGCAGCCCCGTTGCTAACTCCGAGCAGTACTTC. It encodes CASSPVANSEQYF.

The rearrangement uses TRBV20-1 and TRBJ1-1; D remains unclear. This CDR3 spans 11 amino acids. Germline V gives CDR1 DFQATT, CDR2 SNEGSKA (reference sequence). Trimming shortened V by 6 bases and J by 7 bases, and 12 bases separated the two germline ends. The CDR3 region is CSAPRAGEAFF. The CDR3 bases are TGCAGTGCGCCCCGGGCAGGTGAAGCTTTCTTT.

The V call is TRBV11-3, the J call TRBJ2-2, with 8 bases that match TRBD1. After removal of 5 bases from V and 5 bases from J, the junction contained 7 bases not matched to a gene. Germline V gene sequence: CDR1 SGHNT, CDR2 YENEEA. The CDR3 has 15 amino acids. CDR3 region: CASSPDRGGTGELFF. The CDR3 region has the DNA TGTGCCAGCAGCCCAGACAGGGGTGGGACCGGGGAGCTGTTTTTT.

The rearrangement uses TRBV7-2 and TRBJ1-5; no definite D call. In germline, CDR1 is SGHTA, CDR2 FQGNSA. The CDR3 contains 13 residues. V dropped 3 bases and J dropped 4 bases, with 7 bases sitting between them. CDR3 loop: CASSFRMNQPQHF. The DNA for the CDR3 is TGTGCCAGCAGCTTCAGGATGAATCAGCCCCAGCATTTT.

Concerning this clonotype itself: A read error may account for a junction end that differs from germline. The chain employs TRBV20-1 and TRBJ2-3; TRBD2 aligns across 8 bases. Germline V gene lookup returns CDR1 DFQATT and CDR2 SNEGSKA (reference sequence). CDR3 length: 16 amino acids. This CDR3 is CSASPPGTSQTDTQDF. The CDR3 nucleotides read TGCAGTGCTAGCCCCCCGGGGACTAGTCAAACAGATACGCAGGATTTT.

V is TRBV18 and J is TRBJ2-7; a possible D gene is TRBD2 (7 bases). The DNA end is more similar to TRBJ2-5, so the J call may be wrong. Per germline, CDR1 KGHSH and CDR2 LQKENI. The CDR3 runs 15 residues. CDR3 protein: CASSPQGGFQETQYF. CDR3 sequence (DNA): TGTGCCAGCTCACCACAGGGGGGGTTCCAAGAGACCCAGTACTTC.

The V call is TRBV30, the J call TRBJ2-3; 11 bases are shared with TRBD2. The CDR3 is 14 amino acids. Germline V lookup: CDR1 GTSNPN, CDR2 SVGIG (reference sequence). J lost 3 bases, V lost 4 bases, and 3 bases had no gene match. DNA of the CDR3: TGTGCCTGGAAACTAGCGGGAGCTACAGATACGCAGTATTTT. It codes for CAWKLAGATDTQYF.

The chain links TRBV30 to TRBJ2-7; D tentatively reads TRBD1 or TRBD2 (5 bases each). This CDR3 has 17 residues. Germline values: CDR1 GTSNPN, CDR2 SVGIG (reference sequence). Trimming stripped 0 bases from V and 2 bases from J, with 20 bases between. DNA of the CDR3: TGTGCCTGGAGTGTGTTAAGGGACCGACGAAGCCCCTACGAGCAGTACTTC. It translates to CAWSVLRDRRSPYEQYF.

This clonotype has more than one count but fewer than ten. For the CDR3, the DNA is TGTGCCAGCAGCCCCCAGGGGACAGGGGGTTTGTCCGGCTACGAGCAGTACTTC. Its translation: CASSPQGTGGLSGYEQYF. This rearrangement joins TRBV9 to TRBJ2-7, with 11 bases that match TRBD1. The CDR3 runs 18 residues. CDR1 and CDR2 (germline): SGDLS, YYNGEE. Germline trimming cut 4 bases from V and 3 bases from J; bases unmatched to any gene: 15.

This chain uses TRBV7-2 with TRBJ2-2; possibly TRBD1 for D (5 bases). V was cut by 1 base and J by 3 bases, with 12 bases left in between. Germline CDR1 reads SGHTA; CDR2 reads FQGNSA. The CDR3 length is 16 residues. CDR3 residues: CASSLVFTGDTGELFF. The DNA for the CDR3 is TGTGCCAGCAGCTTAGTTTTTACAGGAGACACCGGGGAGCTGTTTTTT.

This clonotype has at least ten counts. The J gene is TRBJ2-1, the V gene TRBV5-1; 10 nucleotides match TRBD1. CDR1 is SGHRS and CDR2 is YFSETQ in the germline V gene. There are 14 residues in the CDR3. Trimming took 3 bases from V and 8 from J; bases not matched to a gene: 5. The CDR3 region has the DNA TGCGCCAGCAGCTCGGACAGGGGGGTCCATGAGCAGTTCTTC. As protein: CASSSDRGVHEQFF.

V usage is TRBV20-1 and J usage is TRBJ1-5; tentative D call: TRBD1 (5 bases). V lost 0 bases to trimming and J lost 0 bases, with 15 bases between them. The germline CDR1 and CDR2 sequences are DFQATT and SNEGSKA (reference sequence). This CDR3 has 17 amino acids. The DNA for the CDR3 is TGCAGTGCTAGAGATCGGGGGAAAGGGAGTAGCAATCAGCCCCAGCATTTT. It encodes CSARDRGKGSSNQPQHF.

The sample holds a few counts of this clonotype. This chain uses TRBV19 with TRBJ2-7; perhaps TRBD1 as D (5 bases). The germline V gene encodes CDR1 LNHDA and CDR2 SQIVND (reference sequence). V dropped 3 bases and J dropped 5 bases, with 8 bases sitting between them. The CDR3 runs to 12 residues. CDR3 sequence reads: CASSMGPDEQYF. CDR3 bases: TGTGCCAGTAGTATGGGGCCAGACGAGCAGTACTTC.

The chain has TRBV20-1 and TRBJ1-6; D ambiguous. Trimming shortened V by 4 bases and J by 5 bases, and 12 bases separated the two germline ends. CDR3 length: 14 residues. The V gene's germline CDR1 is DFQATT and CDR2 SNEGSKA (reference sequence). The CDR3 bases are TGCAGTGCTACCGAAGGGAGCCATAATTCACCCCTCCACTTT. Its translation is CSATEGSHNSPLHF.

The V gene is TRBV7-2, the J gene TRBJ2-7, with D possibly TRBD2 on 6 matching bases. This CDR3 has 13 amino acids. Germline V lookup: CDR1 SGHTA, CDR2 FQGNSA. V dropped 4 bases and J dropped 0 bases, with 7 bases sitting between them. The CDR3 coding sequence is TGTGCCAGCAGCTGGAGGGGCTCCTACGAGCAGTACTTC. Protein: CASSWRGSYEQYF.